The entry that follows covers one TCR beta chain sequence. The method was immunoSEQ multiplex PCR; TCRdb's version includes in-frame clones alone and lacks a portion of them. The table lists some 180,000 clones, roughly three quarters of them singletons. V shed 7 bases, J shed 5 bases, and the junction held 6 bases outside the gene matches. Per germline, CDR1 MDHEN and CDR2 SYDVKM. CDR3 length: 13 amino acids. This sample is drawn from a study of blood T cell repertoires in COVID-19. Assignments of participants to cohorts depended upon their own reported clinical history. A case of COVID-19 had been met by exposed participants within 2 weeks before study entry.

What was sequenced was PBMCs or T cells enriched from blood (not recorded which). This clonotype was sampled from a man in his sixties who had been exposed to COVID-19. The V gene is TRBV28, the J gene TRBJ2-3, with 7 bases aligning to TRBD2. CDR3: CASIGRVGDTQYF. The CDR3 DNA reads as TGTGCCAGCATAGGGAGGGTTGGAGATACGCAGTATTTT. Based on the CDR3 plus reference TRBV28 and TRBJ2-3, the full variable domain is DVKVTQSSRYLVKRTGEKVFLECVQDMDHENMFWYRQDPGLGLRLIYFSYDVKMKEKGDIPEGYSVSREKKERFSLILESASTNQTSMYLCASIGRVGDTQYFGPGTRLTVL.